The 25 T cell receptor beta chains reported below all come from one sample, sequenced in a study of shared clonotypes between healthy human individuals. TCRdb keeps only in-frame clones here, not all; method: immunoSEQ multiplex PCR. The data contain about 480,000 clones, about three quarters of them singletons. Sequenced sample: PBMCs. The source of these receptors is a woman between 35 and 50 years old in good health. Some clones in this sample may be carry-over from other donors' samples.

The chain links TRBV18 to TRBJ1-5, with a possible D match to TRBD1 (5 bases). From germline, CDR1 is KGHSH and CDR2 LQKENI. This CDR3 contains 16 residues. The V end lost 1 base, the J end lost 2 bases, and 12 bases lay between the germline ends. The CDR3 DNA sequence: TGTGCCAGCTCACCACGCTTGGGGACGGGCAATCAGCCCCAGCATTTT. Residues: CASSPRLGTGNQPQHF.

The genes are TRBV11-1 and TRBJ2-3; no clear D. V was cut by 5 bases and J by 1 base, with 10 bases left in between. The CDR3 spans 14 residues. Looked up from germline, CDR1 is SGHAT and CDR2 is FQDESV (reference sequence). The CDR3 reads CASSRLRGTDTQYF. Here the CDR3 DNA reads TGTGCCAGCAGCCGCCTAAGGGGCACAGATACGCAGTATTTT.

The chain has TRBV20-1 and TRBJ1-2; D is uncertain. Trimming pared 1 base from V and 8 bases from J, leaving 8 bases between. CDR3 length: 11 residues. In germline, CDR1 is DFQATT, CDR2 SNEGSKA (reference sequence). Written as DNA, the CDR3 is TGCAGTGCTAGAGGAATGGCGGGCTACACCTTC. Protein sequence: CSARGMAGYTF.

For this clone: One end of the junction does not line up with germline, which may come from a read error. This CDR3 is also generated by other DNA sequences in the sample. The chain has TRBV6-5 and TRBJ2-7; 7 bases align to TRBD1. CDR1 is MNHEY, CDR2 SVGAGI, per germline. CDR3 length: 15 amino acids. Here the CDR3 reads CASSYLHRGPYEQYF. The CDR3 DNA reads as TGTGCCAGCAGTTACCTTCACAGGGGACCTTACGAGCAGTATTTC.

The chain recombines TRBV19 with TRBJ1-1; D is perhaps TRBD1 (5 bases). CDR3 size: 14 residues. Per the germline V gene, CDR1 is LNHDA and CDR2 is SQIVND (reference sequence). V gave up 3 bases and J gave up 5 bases, with 13 bases separating them. CDR3 coding DNA: TGTGCCAGTAGTATCCGGGACGGGTGGACTGAAGCTTTCTTT. Its protein is CASSIRDGWTEAFF.

DNA of the CDR3: TGTGCCAGCAGCTTATGGGACCGCGCTGGGGAGCTGTTTTTT. The encoded protein is CASSLWDRAGELFF. The chain recombines TRBV5-4 with TRBJ2-2, with D possibly being TRBD1 or TRBD2 (5 bases each). The CDR3 totals 14 residues. Trimming cost V 2 bases and J 8 bases, with 13 bases left between them. The V gene's germline CDR1 is SGHNT and CDR2 YYREEE (reference sequence).

The chain uses TRBV29-1 and TRBJ2-1, with 14 nucleotides matching TRBD2. The CDR3 is 15 residues long. Germline V gene data show CDR1 as SQVTM and CDR2 as ANQGSEA. J was trimmed by 9 bases and V by 2 bases; bases with no gene match: 6. CDR3 in amino acids: CSVEPGLAGASEQFF. DNA of the CDR3: TGCAGCGTTGAACCGGGACTAGCGGGAGCCAGTGAGCAGTTCTTC.

The rearrangement links TRBV4-2 to TRBJ2-1; the D gene could be TRBD1 or TRBD2 (5 bases each). With 3 bases removed from V and 5 bases from J, the gap between germline ends came to 17 bases. Germline V gene data show CDR1 as LGHNA and CDR2 as YNFKEQ. This CDR3 contains 16 residues. In DNA, the CDR3 is TGTGCCAGCAGCCATCCTGGCCCCTCGGGACACAATGAGCAGTTCTTC. This translates into CASSHPGPSGHNEQFF.

This clone counts as medium-sized. The gene calls are TRBV30 and TRBJ2-1, with D tentatively TRBD1 or TRBD2 (5 bases each). The germline CDR1 and CDR2 sequences are GTSNPN and SVGIG (reference sequence). With 1 base removed from V and 4 bases from J, the gap between germline ends came to 11 bases. The CDR3 totals 14 residues. CDR3 sequence (DNA): TGTGCCTGGAGTGGGGGGATCCCTTACAATGAGCAGTTCTTC. It translates to CAWSGGIPYNEQFF.

CDR3 in DNA: TGTGCCAGCCGAGCAGGGGGTTGGGGCACTGAAGCTTTCTTT. This gives the protein CASRAGGWGTEAFF. This chain links TRBV11-2 with TRBJ1-1; 7 bases agree with TRBD1. V was clipped by 8 bases and J by 4 bases; unmatched bases: 10. Germline V gives CDR1 SGHAT, CDR2 FQNNGV. The CDR3 runs to 14 residues. Using reference TRBV11-2 and TRBJ1-1 for the parts outside the CDR3, the full variable domain is EAGVAQSPRYKIIEKRQSVAFWCNPISGHATLYWYQQILGQGPKLLIQFQNNGVVDDSQLPKDRFSAERLKGVDSTLKIQPAKLEDSAVYLCASRAGGWGTEAFFGQGTRLTVV.

The V gene is TRBV5-6, the J gene TRBJ2-5; tentatively, D is TRBD2 (5 bases). The ends were cut back, 0 bases at V and 6 bases at J, with 12 bases in the middle. The CDR3 is made up of 14 amino acids. Germline loops: CDR1 SGHDT, CDR2 YYEEEE. The CDR3, as DNA: TGTGCCAGCAGCTTGGCCACCCGGGGTCAGACCCAGTACTTC. This codes for CASSLATRGQTQYF.

CDR3 DNA sequence: TGTGCCAGCAGCTTGGTAGGGAGTCGGGGTATAGAGACCCAGTACTTC. It specifies CASSLVGSRGIETQYF. The chain combines TRBV5-6 with TRBJ2-5; D might be TRBD2 (5 bases). The CDR3 is 16 amino acids. Germline CDR1 and CDR2: SGHDT and YYEEEE. V shed 0 bases and J shed 4 bases, with 16 bases lying between them.

In this sample, this clone turned up a few times. The J gene is TRBJ2-7, the V gene TRBV28; 8 bases map to TRBD1. The CDR3 has 20 residues. Unmatched junction bases numbered 20, after V lost 3 bases and J lost 1 base. Per germline, CDR1 MDHEN and CDR2 SYDVKM. This CDR3 is CASSLHLGRGLGPYSYEQYF. The CDR3 bases are TGTGCCAGCAGTTTGCATTTGGGCAGGGGGCTAGGGCCATATTCCTACGAGCAGTACTTC.

This rearrangement joins TRBV5-1 to TRBJ2-1; 7 nucleotides match TRBD1. The trim removed 5 bases at V and 9 bases at J, leaving 5 bases unmatched. The length of the CDR3 is 12 residues. Looked up from germline, CDR1 is SGHRS and CDR2 is YFSETQ. CDR3 nucleotide sequence: TGCGCCAGCAGAGTGACAGGGAGTGAGCAGTTCTTC. It codes for CASRVTGSEQFF.

This chain uses TRBV29-1 with TRBJ2-2; a weak D match, TRBD1 (5 bases). The ends were cut back, 3 bases at V and 1 base at J, with 9 bases in the middle. This CDR3 contains 14 residues. Germline values: CDR1 SQVTM, CDR2 ANQGSEA. CDR3 nucleotides: TGCAGCGTTGATTCCAGGGTGAACACCGGGGAGCTGTTTTTT. It yields the protein CSVDSRVNTGELFF.

The gene calls are TRBV18 and TRBJ2-2, with TRBD2 identical over 7 bases. Germline V gene data show CDR1 as KGHSH and CDR2 as LQKENI. With 2 bases clipped from V and 7 bases from J, the junction kept 7 bases outside the gene matches. The length of the CDR3 is 15 residues. The CDR3 here is CASSPRREPHGELFF. CDR3 coding DNA: TGTGCCAGCTCACCAAGGCGGGAGCCCCACGGGGAGCTGTTTTTT. Full variable domain (rest looked up from reference TRBV18 and TRBJ2-2): NAGVMQNPRHLVRRRGQEARLRCSPMKGHSHVYWYRQLPEEGLKFMVYLQKENIIDESGMPKERFSAEFPKEGPSILRIQQVVRGDSAAYFCASSPRREPHGELFFGEGSRLTVL.

The rearrangement uses TRBV11-1 and TRBJ2-7, with D hard to call. Germline V gene data show CDR1 as SGHAT and CDR2 as FQDESV (reference sequence). V shed 5 bases and J shed 2 bases, with 13 bases lying between them. The CDR3 loop spans 14 amino acids. CDR3 sequence (DNA): TGTGCCAGCAGCGAAACGTTTTCCGCCTACGAGCAGTACTTC. Protein product: CASSETFSAYEQYF.

This sequence joins TRBV15 and TRBJ2-5; D is ambiguous. The germline V and J ends were trimmed by 1 base and 7 bases, with 7 bases remaining between them. Germline values: CDR1 LNHNV, CDR2 YYDKDF (reference sequence). The CDR3 is 12 amino acids. The CDR3 coding sequence is TGTGCCACCAGCAGAGCCATGGTGACCCAGTACTTC. Residues: CATSRAMVTQYF.

This chain joins TRBV30 and TRBJ2-1; D uncertain. This CDR3 contains 13 residues. Per the germline V gene, CDR1 is GTSNPN and CDR2 is SVGIG (reference sequence). The V end lost 5 bases, the J end lost 5 bases, and 13 bases lay between the germline ends. The CDR3, as DNA: TGTGCCTGGGGAACTATGGCGAACAATGAGCAGTTCTTC. Amino acid sequence: CAWGTMANNEQFF.

This rearrangement joins TRBV4-3 to TRBJ2-3; a possible D gene is TRBD2 (5 bases). The CDR3 covers 12 residues. V lost 8 bases, J lost 5 bases, and 11 bases lay in between. Germline CDR1 is LGHNA and CDR2 is YSLEER. CDR3 DNA sequence: TGCGCCAGCGCTACGGGGTTAGATACGCAGTATTTT. Encoded protein: CASATGLDTQYF.

The gene calls are TRBV29-1 and TRBJ1-2; D ambiguous. Trimming cost V 1 base and J 2 bases, with 8 bases left between them. The CDR3 is made up of 13 amino acids. The germline CDR1 and CDR2 sequences are SQVTM and ANQGSEA. CDR3 nucleotide sequence: TGCAGCGTTGAAGGAGGAAAGAACTATGGCTACACCTTC. Protein product: CSVEGGKNYGYTF.

The rearrangement links TRBV10-3 to TRBJ2-2; D is possibly TRBD2 (5 bases). Trimming removed 0 bases from V and 6 bases from J, with 11 bases in between. The germline V gene encodes CDR1 ENHRY and CDR2 SYGVKD. The CDR3 totals 15 residues. As DNA, the CDR3 is TGTGCCATCAGTGAGTCCCGGGATGTCTCCGGGGAGCTGTTTTTT. Translation gives CAISESRDVSGELFF.

The chain carries TRBV7-9 and TRBJ1-1, with D perhaps matching TRBD1 (5 bases). Trimming shortened V by 3 bases and J by 2 bases, and 13 bases separated the two germline ends. Germline V gives CDR1 SEHNR, CDR2 FQNEAQ (reference sequence). This CDR3 has 15 amino acids. The CDR3 DNA follows: TGTGCCAGCAGCTTGACAGATTCCATCAACACTGAAGCTTTCTTT. This sequence encodes CASSLTDSINTEAFF.

This clone was seen many times. The genes are TRBV29-1 and TRBJ2-3, with TRBD1 as a possible D gene (6 bases). The germline V and J ends were trimmed by 7 bases and 2 bases, with 10 bases remaining between them. The CDR3 runs to 12 residues. Germline V gene sequence: CDR1 SQVTM, CDR2 ANQGSEA. The CDR3 DNA sequence: TGCAGCGAACAGGGCCCCACAGATACGCAGTATTTT. It yields the protein CSEQGPTDTQYF.

A remark on this clone: The identical CDR3 is also encoded by other nucleotide sequences in the sample. The rearrangement joins TRBV6-5 to TRBJ2-7, with D unclear. Trimming cost V 6 bases and J 3 bases, with 6 bases left between them. Germline CDR1 reads MNHEY; CDR2 reads SVGAGI. CDR3 length: 11 amino acids. CDR3 in DNA: TGTGCCAGCAGCAACCGCTACGAGCAGTACTTC. Its protein product is CASSNRYEQYF.